In this sample, the clone carrying this TCR beta chain turned up a few times. Its specificity is unknown. Individual cDNA molecules were tagged with unique molecular identifiers. TCRdb reprocessed the 5' RACE reads via MiXCR and lists one record per CDR3 protein. The sample lists roughly 56,000 distinct CDR3 sequences, more than 13% seen once, with 4.1% in the top ten. The data originate from a study of early T cells in non-severe SARS-CoV-2 infection. Overall study context: Sequenced bulk RNA came from whole blood that was unsorted, and chains were unpaired.

The CDR3 is made up of 15 amino acids. Germline CDR1 and CDR2: MDHEN and SYDVKM. V was cut by 6 bases and J by 6 bases, with 17 bases left in between. Broader study findings: VDJdb-based annotation leaned toward anti-spike CD8 responses and missed private and CD4 specificities.

Material: whole blood, obtained at baseline. The chain joins TRBV28 to TRBJ2-2; D is unclear. The TCR comes from an adult who was a healthcare worker with PCR-confirmed SARS-CoV-2 infection or an uninfected control (not recorded which). CDR3 in amino acids: CASSGGVRLSGELFF. The CDR3 DNA reads as TGTGCCAGCAGCGGTGGGGTCAGACTCTCCGGGGAGCTGTTTTTT.